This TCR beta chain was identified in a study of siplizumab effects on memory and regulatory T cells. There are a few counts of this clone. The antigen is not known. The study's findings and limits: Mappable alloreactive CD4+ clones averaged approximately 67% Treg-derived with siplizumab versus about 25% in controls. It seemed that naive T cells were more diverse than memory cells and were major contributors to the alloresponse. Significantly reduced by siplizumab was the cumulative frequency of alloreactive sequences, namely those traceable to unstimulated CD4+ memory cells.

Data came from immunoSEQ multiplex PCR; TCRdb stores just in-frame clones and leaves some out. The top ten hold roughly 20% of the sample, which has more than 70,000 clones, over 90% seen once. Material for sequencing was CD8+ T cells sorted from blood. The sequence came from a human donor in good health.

CDR3 protein: CASSQGTGRAFF. CDR3 nucleotides: TGTGCCAGCAGCCAGGGGACAGGGCGAGCTTTCTTT. V usage is TRBV5-6 and J usage is TRBJ1-1; 9 bases match TRBD1. Losses at the gene ends were 4 bases for V and 10 bases for J; bases not matched to a gene: 5. Germline V gene lookup returns CDR1 SGHDT and CDR2 YYEEEE. CDR3 length: 12 residues.